The 11 T cell receptor beta chains below all came from one sample that was sequenced in a study of blood T cells in healthy people across ages. The use of a sample-barcoded 5' primer and a J-beta primer mix characterized a second PCR of roughly 6 to 11 cycles. Each CDR3 protein is one row after TCRdb ran MiXCR on the 5' RACE reads. The sample shows 700,000 to 900,000 distinct CDR3 sequences, around 25% of them seen only once. This sample also belongs to another study, concerning T cells of mothers and their children.

Sequencing was performed on blood. The source of these receptors is a boy younger than 18 in good health.

This chain links TRBV13 with TRBJ1-2, with D unclear. Germline V CDR1 and CDR2: PRHDT, FYEKMQ (reference sequence). Trimming removed 1 base from V and 0 bases from J, with 18 bases in between. The CDR3 loop spans 18 amino acids. CDR3 protein: CASSLENRFGGSNYGYTF. The DNA for the CDR3 is TGTGCCAGCAGCTTAGAGAATCGGTTTGGCGGGTCTAACTATGGCTACACCTTC.

The rearrangement joins TRBV20-1 to TRBJ2-3, with D unclear. The V end lost 2 bases, the J end lost 0 bases, and 6 bases lay between the germline ends. Germline loops: CDR1 DFQATT, CDR2 SNEGSKA (reference sequence). CDR3 size: 13 residues. The CDR3 region has the DNA TGCAGTGCTAGAAAGGACAGCACAGATACGCAGTATTTT. Its protein product is CSARKDSTDTQYF.

This clonotype was seen more than once but under ten times. This sequence joins TRBV7-9 and TRBJ2-5; TRBD1 might be the D (5 bases). The DNA matches TRBJ2-7 better at its end, which makes the J call doubtful. This CDR3 is built from 15 residues. Germline V gene lookup returns CDR1 SEHNR and CDR2 FQNEAQ (reference sequence). As DNA, the CDR3 is TGTGCCAGCAGCTTGGGTGACAGTAGAACCTACGAGCAGTACTTC. Translation gives CASSLGDSRTYEQYF.

The chain uses TRBV4-1 and TRBJ2-3, with 10 bases identical to TRBD2. Germline V lookup: CDR1 MGHRA, CDR2 YSYEKL. Trimming cost V 3 bases and J 2 bases; bases outside gene matches: 5. This CDR3 has 16 amino acids. The CDR3: CASSQSGLAATDTQYF. The CDR3 DNA is TGCGCCAGCAGCCAGTCCGGACTAGCGGCCACAGATACGCAGTATTTT.

This clonotype was seen a handful of times. The chain uses TRBV12-3 or TRBV12-4 and TRBJ2-1; 8 nucleotides match TRBD1. V lost 6 bases to trimming and J lost 6 bases; unmatched junction nucleotides: 10. The CDR3 covers 15 residues. The CDR3 reads CASSQGAAIGNEQFF. CDR3 nucleotide sequence: TGTGCCAGCAGCCAGGGGGCAGCTATCGGCAATGAGCAGTTCTTC.

This clonotype was counted a few times. The V gene is TRBV20-1, the J gene TRBJ2-5; D not resolved. Germline loops: CDR1 DFQATT, CDR2 SNEGSKA (reference sequence). This CDR3 is 13 amino acids long. Trimming shortened V by 0 bases and J by 10 bases, and 15 bases separated the two germline ends. The CDR3 region has the DNA TGCAGTGCTAGAGAACGGCAGGCCTTCTACCAGTACTTC. This codes for CSARERQAFYQYF.

The sample holds a few counts of this clonotype. The chain has TRBV27 and TRBJ2-5; a possible D gene is TRBD2 (5 bases). Germline CDR1 reads MNHEY; CDR2 reads SMNVEV (reference sequence). This CDR3 contains 13 residues. Trimming took off 6 bases at V and 5 bases at J, with 13 bases between the two ends. In DNA, the CDR3 is TGTGCCAGCAGGGGTTCTAGCTGGGAGACCCAGTACTTC. It codes for CASRGSSWETQYF.

The sample holds a few counts of this clonotype. Written as DNA, the CDR3 is TGTGCCAGCAGTTTAAGGGTACCGGGAGGGGGCGGAGGCAATCAGCCCCAGCATTTT. Translation gives CASSLRVPGGGGGNQPQHF. V gene TRBV27 combines with J gene TRBJ1-5; 7 bases are a match to TRBD1. With V trimmed by 2 bases and J by 2 bases, 15 bases remained unmatched. Germline V lookup: CDR1 MNHEY, CDR2 SMNVEV (reference sequence). The CDR3 is 19 residues long.

This sequence joins TRBV5-1 and TRBJ2-3; 8 nucleotides match TRBD2. With 2 bases clipped from V and 7 bases from J, the junction kept 6 bases outside the gene matches. The CDR3 has 14 amino acids. From germline, CDR1 is SGHRS and CDR2 YFSETQ. The CDR3 nucleotides read TGCGCCAGCAGCTTCGGGGGGGGCCCTAATACGCAGTATTTT. Its protein is CASSFGGGPNTQYF.

The J gene is TRBJ1-5, the V gene TRBV4-2; no clear D. The germline V and J ends were trimmed by 0 bases and 6 bases, with 6 bases remaining between them. The germline gives CDR1 LGHNA, CDR2 YNFKEQ. This CDR3 has 13 residues. The DNA of the CDR3 is TGTGCCAGCAGCCAAGATCGTACTCAGCCCCAGCATTTT. As protein: CASSQDRTQPQHF.

The genes are TRBV5-1 and TRBJ2-4, with 7 bases fitting TRBD1. CDR1 is SGHRS and CDR2 is YFSETQ in the germline V gene. The J segment lost 0 bases and the V segment lost 2 bases, leaving 5 bases of the junction unmatched. CDR3 length: 16 amino acids. This CDR3 is CASSFGQERAKNIQYF. CDR3 coding DNA: TGCGCCAGCAGCTTCGGACAGGAGAGAGCCAAAAACATTCAGTACTTC.